This T cell receptor (beta chain) derives from a study of glioma-infiltrating T cells after dendritic cell vaccination. For the study at large: The vaccine used monocyte-derived dendritic cells pulsed overnight with autologous tumor lysate. At biweekly intervals, patients got three intradermal dendritic cell vaccine injections.

This clone was recorded only once. The V segment lost 8 bases and the J segment 4 bases; nucleotides outside the gene matches: 2. The CDR3 has 14 amino acids. Germline CDR1 LGHNA, CDR2 YNFKEQ. Profiled with immunoSEQ multiplex PCR; TCRdb holds only in-frame clones, not every one. The sample has more than 100,000 clones; about four fifths are singletons. The clonotype originates from a human donor with glioblastoma. The chain recombines TRBV4-2 with TRBJ2-3, with TRBD2 identical over 14 bases. The input for sequencing was blood, taken before dendritic cell vaccination. Written as DNA, the CDR3 is TGTGCCAGCGGGACTAGCGGGGGTGCAGATACGCAGTATTTT. It translates to CASGTSGGADTQYF.